A selection of T cell receptor beta chains follows, all from one sample in a study of OX40 agonist ivuxolimab in advanced cancers. The protocol was immunoSEQ multiplex PCR, while the TCRdb copy is restricted to in-frame clones and leaves out a portion. The sample yields about 17,000 clones, 72% seen once. Material: CD4+ or CD8+ T cells sorted from blood, obtained in a trial of the OX40 agonist ivuxolimab. Every receptor here comes from an adult with an advanced solid tumor such as melanoma, head and neck, liver or kidney cancer. CDR3s include the opening cysteine and the closing phenylalanine or tryptophan. The order of the fields is D gene, clone size, V gene, J gene, CDR3 DNA, CDR3 protein. D genes are given only for firm matches. A clone size is listed for some rows: how often the clone was seen (once, few, many), or a class if it is expanded.

d_gene: TRBD1; abundance: NA; v_gene: TRBV15; j_gene: TRBJ1-5; CDR3nt: TGTGCCACCAGCAGGGAAAGACAGGGGAGACAGCCCCAGCATTTT; CDR3aa: CATSRERQGRQPQHF
d_gene: NA; abundance: NA; v_gene: TRBV6-5; j_gene: TRBJ1-1; CDR3nt: TGTGCCAGCAGTGCAGAGGTCGCGAACACTGAAGCTTTCTTT; CDR3aa: CASSAEVANTEAFF
d_gene: NA; abundance: few; v_gene: TRBV5-1; j_gene: TRBJ1-2; CDR3nt: TGCGCCAGCAGCTTGGCAATTGGGGGCTCTAACTATGGCTACACCTTC; CDR3aa: CASSLAIGGSNYGYTF
d_gene: TRBD1; abundance: NA; v_gene: TRBV4-1; j_gene: TRBJ2-2; CDR3nt: TGCGCCAGCAGCCACGCCCGGACAGGATCCGGGGAGCTGTTTTTT; CDR3aa: CASSHARTGSGELFF
d_gene: NA; abundance: NA; v_gene: TRBV13; j_gene: TRBJ2-5; CDR3nt: TGTGCCAGCAGTGCGCGGAGGGGCCAAGAGACCCAGTACTTC; CDR3aa: CASSARRGQETQYF
d_gene: NA; abundance: NA; v_gene: TRBV5-6; j_gene: TRBJ1-1; CDR3nt: TGTGCCAGCAGCTCGACAAGGGCTGCAGCTTTCTTT; CDR3aa: CASSSTRAAAFF
d_gene: NA; abundance: many; v_gene: TRBV27; j_gene: TRBJ1-1; CDR3nt: TGTGCCAGCACCGAGGGCTTGGGGTACACTGAAGCTTTCTTT; CDR3aa: CASTEGLGYTEAFF
d_gene: NA; abundance: NA; v_gene: TRBV11-1; j_gene: TRBJ2-7; CDR3nt: TGTGCCAGCAGCTTACTCGGAGGGGGCGGGGCCTACGAGCAGTACTTC; CDR3aa: CASSLLGGGGAYEQYF
d_gene: NA; abundance: NA; v_gene: TRBV2; j_gene: TRBJ2-7; CDR3nt: TGTGCCAGCAGTGGACCCCGGACTTACGAGCAGTACTTC; CDR3aa: CASSGPRTYEQYF
d_gene: TRBD1; abundance: few; v_gene: TRBV9; j_gene: TRBJ1-2; CDR3nt: TGTGCCAGCAGCGAGGGACAGGAGTCTATCTATGGCTACACCTTC; CDR3aa: CASSEGQESIYGYTF
d_gene: NA; abundance: NA; v_gene: TRBV11-3; j_gene: TRBJ1-5; CDR3nt: TGTGCCAGCAGCTTAGCGCCTCAGCCCCAGCATTTT; CDR3aa: CASSLAPQPQHF
d_gene: NA; abundance: few; v_gene: TRBV7-6; j_gene: TRBJ2-7; CDR3nt: TGTGCCAGCAGCCCGGGGGCTGGCTACGAGCAGTACTTC; CDR3aa: CASSPGAGYEQYF
d_gene: TRBD2; abundance: NA; v_gene: TRBV13; j_gene: TRBJ2-1; CDR3nt: TGTGCCAGCAGGGGGGGACTAGCGGACAATGAGCAGTTCTTC; CDR3aa: CASRGGLADNEQFF
d_gene: NA; abundance: NA; v_gene: TRBV5-1; j_gene: TRBJ1-5; CDR3nt: TGCGCCAGCAGCTTGGACGGATCTAGCAATCAGCCCCAGCATTTT; CDR3aa: CASSLDGSSNQPQHF
d_gene: NA; abundance: NA; v_gene: TRBV28; j_gene: TRBJ2-3; CDR3nt: TGTGCCAGCACCCACGGACTGGAGAACACAGATACGCAGTATTTT; CDR3aa: CASTHGLENTDTQYF
d_gene: TRBD1; abundance: NA; v_gene: TRBV7-8; j_gene: TRBJ2-7; CDR3nt: TGTGCCAGCAGCTTGGGTACGACAGGGCACTCCTACGAGCAGTACTTC; CDR3aa: CASSLGTTGHSYEQYF
d_gene: NA; abundance: NA; v_gene: TRBV9; j_gene: TRBJ2-3; CDR3nt: TGTGCCAGCAGCGTAGCTCGGGGGTTGGAGCAGTATTTT; CDR3aa: CASSVARGLEQYF
d_gene: NA; abundance: few; v_gene: TRBV4-3; j_gene: TRBJ1-1; CDR3nt: TGCGCCAGCAGCCAAGATCGAGTCCCGCGGGGGGCGCAGGGTATTGGGTTTACTGAAGCTTTCTTT; CDR3aa: CASSQDRVPRGAQGIGFTEAFF
d_gene: NA; abundance: NA; v_gene: TRBV4-1; j_gene: TRBJ2-3; CDR3nt: TGCGCCAGCAGCCCTTGGGCGGGGACCACAGATACGCAGTATTTT; CDR3aa: CASSPWAGTTDTQYF
d_gene: NA; abundance: NA; v_gene: TRBV7-9; j_gene: TRBJ1-2; CDR3nt: TGTGCCAGCAGCTTTGGAACAAGCCTCAAGGATGGCTACACCTTC; CDR3aa: CASSFGTSLKDGYTF
d_gene: NA; abundance: once; v_gene: TRBV5-1; j_gene: TRBJ2-7; CDR3nt: TGCGCCAGCAGCCCGTGGCAGGGGAGCTCCTACGAGCAGTACTTC; CDR3aa: CASSPWQGSSYEQYF
d_gene: NA; abundance: NA; v_gene: TRBV5-5; j_gene: TRBJ2-7; CDR3nt: TGTGCCAGCAGCTTGGAGCGCCTCCAGGCCTACGAGCAGTACTTC; CDR3aa: CASSLERLQAYEQYF
d_gene: NA; abundance: NA; v_gene: TRBV4-3; j_gene: TRBJ2-4; CDR3nt: TGCGCCAGCAGCCAACTGGGGCCGGGACAAGCTATTGGTAGTCAGTACTTC; CDR3aa: CASSQLGPGQAIGSQYF
d_gene: TRBD1; abundance: NA; v_gene: TRBV19; j_gene: TRBJ1-5; CDR3nt: TGTGCCAGTAGGGAGGACAGGGGTCGAGGCAATCAGCCCCAGCATTTT; CDR3aa: CASREDRGRGNQPQHF
d_gene: NA; abundance: NA; v_gene: TRBV7-6; j_gene: TRBJ2-5; CDR3nt: TGTGCCAGCAGCCGATCTCCTGGAGAGACCCAGTACTTC; CDR3aa: CASSRSPGETQYF
d_gene: TRBD1; abundance: NA; v_gene: TRBV19; j_gene: TRBJ2-7; CDR3nt: TGTGCCAGTAGTGCGGACAGGGTAGGGGACGAGCAGTACTTC; CDR3aa: CASSADRVGDEQYF
d_gene: NA; abundance: few; v_gene: TRBV1; j_gene: TRBJ2-7; CDR3nt: TGCACCAGCAGGGTCTACGAGCAGTACTTC; CDR3aa: CTSRVYEQYF
d_gene: TRBD2; abundance: NA; v_gene: TRBV19; j_gene: TRBJ2-1; CDR3nt: TGTGCCAGTAGCAATAGCGGGGGACCTTACAATGAGCAGTTCTTC; CDR3aa: CASSNSGGPYNEQFF
d_gene: NA; abundance: NA; v_gene: TRBV4-1; j_gene: TRBJ2-5; CDR3nt: TGCGCCAGCAGCCAAGGGAGCCTCCAAGAGACCCAGTACTTC; CDR3aa: CASSQGSLQETQYF
d_gene: TRBD1; abundance: NA; v_gene: TRBV11-2; j_gene: TRBJ2-1; CDR3nt: TGTGCCAGCAGCTTAGAATTGAGACAGGGAAGTGAGCAGTTCTTC; CDR3aa: CASSLELRQGSEQFF
d_gene: NA; abundance: once; v_gene: TRBV30; j_gene: TRBJ2-7; CDR3nt: TGTGCCTGGGGGGAGGTCTCCTCCTACGAGCAGTACTTC; CDR3aa: CAWGEVSSYEQYF
d_gene: NA; abundance: NA; v_gene: TRBV19; j_gene: TRBJ2-7; CDR3nt: TGTGCCAGTAGTATGGGATTTGGGGAGCAGTACTTC; CDR3aa: CASSMGFGEQYF